What follows describes a single TCR beta chain. Antigen specificity is unknown. V was shortened by 7 bases and J by 7 bases, with 10 bases between the two germline ends. CDR1 KGHDR and CDR2 SFDVKD come from the germline V gene. The CDR3 extends over 12 amino acids. This specimen comes from a study of T cell repertoires in cytomegalovirus infection. From the reads, TCRdb called clonotypes with MiXCR, one entry per CDR3 protein. Seen here are just under 500,000 distinct CDR3 sequences, 33% observed once, and the top ten hold around a sixth. Sequenced material: cultured PBMCs, taken from culture after CMV antigen stimulation. The gene calls are TRBV24-1 and TRBJ1-3; D unresolved. The TCR sequence derives from a human donor in good health (CMV status not recorded). Some clones in this sample may be carry-over from other donors' samples. The CDR3 nucleotides read TGTGCCACCAGCCCCTCGGGGAACACCATATATTTT. This translates into CATSPSGNTIYF.